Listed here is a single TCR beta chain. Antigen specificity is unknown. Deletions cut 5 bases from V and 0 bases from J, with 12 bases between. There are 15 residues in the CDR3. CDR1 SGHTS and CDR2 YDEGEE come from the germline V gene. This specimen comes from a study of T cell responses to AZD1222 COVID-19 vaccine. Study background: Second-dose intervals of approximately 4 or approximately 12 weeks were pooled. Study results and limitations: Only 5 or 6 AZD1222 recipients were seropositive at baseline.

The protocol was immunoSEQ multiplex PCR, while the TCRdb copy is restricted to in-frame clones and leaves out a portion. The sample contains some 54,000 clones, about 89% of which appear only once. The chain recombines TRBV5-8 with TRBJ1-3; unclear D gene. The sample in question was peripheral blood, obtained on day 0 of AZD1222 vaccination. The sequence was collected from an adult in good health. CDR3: CASRLYESSGNTIYF. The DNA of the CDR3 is TGTGCCAGCAGACTATACGAGAGCTCTGGAAACACCATATATTTT.